This TCR beta chain was captured in a study of beta chain features in type 1 diabetes. The study reverse transcribed the entire isolated RNA, so it sequenced expressed TCRB transcripts. Here immunoSEQ multiplex PCR was the method, and the copy in TCRdb shows in-frame clones only, minus some. The sample lists about 150,000 clones, about 44% occurring once. The CDR3 consists of 15 residues. Germline CDR1 and CDR2: MNHEY and SVGAGI. Trimming stripped 2 bases from V and 2 bases from J, with 11 bases between. The clonotype originates from a man younger than 35 in good health. V is TRBV6-5 and J is TRBJ2-3; perhaps TRBD1 as D (6 bases). Source material: Tregs from blood. This CDR3 is CASSYLGQNTDTQYF. Here the CDR3 DNA reads TGTGCCAGCAGTTACCTCGGACAGAACACAGATACGCAGTATTTT.